Listed below are T cell receptor beta chains from one sample, sequenced in a study of blood T cell repertoires in COVID-19. Some clones are missing from TCRdb's copy, which holds only in-frame ones; the method was immunoSEQ multiplex PCR. The sample carries about 420,000 clones, roughly 90% recorded once. The sample taken for sequencing was peripheral blood. The receptors were sampled from a man younger than 35 with COVID-19, enrolled during active disease. Each CDR3 is given with its conserved first and last residue. A D gene is named only where the DNA matches it firmly. Size values are once, few and many counts, or a class for expanded clones, and some rows have none.

clone size	V gene	J gene	D gene	CDR3 protein	CDR3 DNA
-	TRBV9	TRBJ2-1	TRBD2	CASSVGPRGVDNEQFF	TGTGCCAGCAGCGTAGGACCGCGGGGGGTCGACAATGAGCAGTTCTTC
once	TRBV11-3	TRBJ2-1	TRBD2	CASSFGGDGSYNEQFF	TGTGCCAGCAGCTTCGGGGGGGACGGATCCTACAATGAGCAGTTCTTC
-	TRBV12-3/TRBV12-4	TRBJ1-2	-	CASSFNRIYGYTF	TGTGCCAGCAGTTTCAACAGAATCTATGGCTACACCTTC
-	TRBV4-2	TRBJ2-7	TRBD1	CASSQGRDRAYEQYF	TGTGCCAGCAGCCAAGGCCGAGACAGGGCCTACGAGCAGTACTTC
once	TRBV12-5	TRBJ2-7	TRBD1	CASGRTGGPYEQYF	TGTGCTAGTGGAAGGACAGGGGGCCCCTACGAGCAGTACTTC
-	TRBV5-1	TRBJ2-6	-	CASSLAVAGANVLTF	TGCGCCAGCAGCTTGGCGGTTGCTGGGGCCAACGTCCTGACTTTC
-	TRBV5-4	TRBJ2-1	TRBD2	CASSPGTSGTLSNEQFF	TGTGCCAGCAGCCCAGGGACTAGCGGGACCCTGAGTAATGAGCAGTTCTTC
-	TRBV12-5	TRBJ2-3	TRBD2	CASGSIAGGPTDTQYF	TGTGCTAGTGGTTCCATAGCGGGGGGCCCTACAGATACGCAGTATTTT
-	TRBV29-1	TRBJ1-2	TRBD1	CSSAGTGGFGGYTF	TGCAGCTCCGCCGGGACAGGGGGCTTCGGTGGCTACACCTTC
once	TRBV5-5	TRBJ1-6	-	CASSPWSSPLHF	TGTGCCAGCAGCCCTTGGAGTTCACCCCTCCACTTT
-	TRBV19	TRBJ2-1	TRBD2	CASSIFSGGVPYNEQFF	TGTGCCAGTAGTATTTTTAGCGGGGGGGTACCCTACAATGAGCAGTTCTTC
once	TRBV4-1	TRBJ1-1	-	CASSQDRLGATEAFF	TGCGCCAGCAGCCAAGATCGGTTAGGGGCGACTGAAGCTTTCTTT
-	TRBV12-3/TRBV12-4	TRBJ2-4	TRBD2	CASNSGGDIQYF	TGTGCCAGCAATAGCGGGGGTGACATTCAGTACTTC
-	TRBV19	TRBJ2-7	TRBD1	CASGDRGTYEQYF	TGTGCCAGTGGGGACAGGGGAACCTACGAGCAGTACTTC
few	TRBV27	TRBJ2-7	TRBD2	CASTPAGFNEQYF	TGTGCCAGCACGCCAGCGGGGTTTAACGAGCAGTACTTC
-	TRBV7-9	TRBJ2-7	-	CASSLGALQSWEQYF	TGTGCCAGCAGCTTAGGAGCCCTCCAAAGTTGGGAGCAGTACTTC